This is a list of T cell receptor beta chains from one sample in a study of blood T cell repertoires in COVID-19. Libraries were prepared by immunoSEQ multiplex PCR; TCRdb keeps only in-frame clonotypes and omits some of them. The sample lists tens of thousands of clones, 79% occurring once. Sequencing input: peripheral blood. The receptors stem from a woman of 80 years or more with acute or convalescent COVID-19. Each CDR3 is given with its conserved first and last residue. A D gene is named only where the DNA matches it firmly. The size of a clone is reported for some rows only, either as once, few or many, or as a class for expanded clones.

clone_size	j_call	v_call	d_call	cdr3_aa	cdr3_nt
.	TRBJ2-1	TRBV18	TRBD2	CASSPPGVAGGNEQFF	TGTGCCAGCTCACCCCCCGGCGTAGCGGGAGGCAATGAGCAGTTCTTC
.	TRBJ1-2	TRBV2	.	CASSTHRNTNYGYTF	TGTGCCAGCAGTACCCACAGGAATACTAACTATGGCTACACCTTC
.	TRBJ2-2	TRBV19	TRBD2	CASSSGRTGELFF	TGTGCCAGTAGTAGCGGGAGGACCGGGGAGCTGTTTTTT
.	TRBJ2-1	TRBV11-2	TRBD2	CASSLRLAGGSYNEQFF	TGTGCCAGCAGCCTCCGGCTAGCGGGAGGGTCCTACAATGAGCAGTTCTTC
.	TRBJ1-2	TRBV19	.	CASSPGASWYGYTF	TGTGCCAGTAGCCCAGGGGCCTCGTGGTATGGCTACACCTTC
once	TRBJ2-7	TRBV6-5	TRBD2	CASSYAGEGRYEQYF	TGTGCCAGCAGTTACGCGGGAGAGGGGAGATACGAGCAGTACTTC
few	TRBJ2-3	TRBV19	.	CASIGRITDTQYF	TGTGCCAGTATTGGCAGGATCACAGATACGCAGTATTTT
.	TRBJ1-3	TRBV5-6	TRBD1	CASSFLQGAQAGNTIYF	TGTGCCAGCAGCTTTCTACAGGGGGCGCAGGCCGGAAACACCATATATTTT
.	TRBJ2-3	TRBV7-9	.	CASSLVSGTAVTDTQYF	TGTGCCAGCAGCTTAGTCTCCGGGACTGCCGTAACTGATACGCAGTATTTT
.	TRBJ2-1	TRBV5-1	.	CASSLDGIRDEQFF	TGCGCCAGCAGCTTGGACGGAATCCGGGATGAGCAGTTCTTC
.	TRBJ2-7	TRBV21-1	.	CASSKAAPTYEQYF	TGTGCCAGCAGCAAAGCGGCTCCAACCTACGAGCAGTACTTC
.	TRBJ1-3	TRBV7-8	TRBD1	CASSSLTGDSGNTIYF	TGTGCCAGCAGTTCCCTGACAGGGGACTCTGGAAACACCATATATTTT
.	TRBJ1-1	TRBV28	.	CASLNWGGNTEAFF	TGTGCCAGCTTAAATTGGGGGGGGAACACTGAAGCTTTCTTT
.	TRBJ2-3	TRBV27	TRBD1	CASRGQRNTDTQYF	TGTGCCAGCAGGGGACAGAGGAACACAGATACGCAGTATTTT
once	TRBJ2-7	TRBV28	.	CASSLSGYEQYF	TGTGCCAGCAGTTTAAGCGGCTACGAGCAGTACTTC
.	TRBJ1-1	TRBV10-1	TRBD1	CASKGQGQGEAFF	TGCGCCAGCAAAGGTCAGGGACAGGGCGAAGCTTTCTTT
.	TRBJ1-2	TRBV7-9	TRBD1	CASSYNDRVGYTF	TGTGCCAGCAGCTATAACGACAGGGTTGGCTACACCTTC
.	TRBJ2-2	TRBV10-3	TRBD2	CAIKGTRVATGELFF	TGTGCCATCAAGGGGACTAGAGTCGCCACCGGGGAGCTGTTTTTT
.	TRBJ1-1	TRBV9	.	CASSVGGRTEAFF	TGTGCCAGCAGCGTAGGAGGGCGGACTGAAGCTTTCTTT
.	TRBJ1-1	TRBV19	TRBD1	CASSRPRQGMNTEAFF	TGTGCCAGTAGTAGGCCTCGACAGGGGATGAACACTGAAGCTTTCTTT
.	TRBJ2-3	TRBV12-5	TRBD2	CASGSPGGRGDTQYF	TGTGCTAGTGGATCCCCAGGCGGGAGAGGGGATACGCAGTATTTT
.	TRBJ1-2	TRBV7-9	TRBD1	CASRDGTDSNYGYTF	TGTGCCAGCAGAGACGGGACAGACTCTAACTATGGCTACACCTTC
.	TRBJ1-2	TRBV7-2	.	CASSTTISNYGYTF	TGTGCCAGCAGCACGACAATTTCTAACTATGGCTACACCTTC
.	TRBJ1-2	TRBV6-5	.	CASSLSGPTNYGYTF	TGTGCCAGCAGTTTAAGCGGACCGACTAACTATGGCTACACCTTC
.	TRBJ1-5	TRBV27	TRBD1	CASSLGQGYNQPQHF	TGTGCCAGCAGTTTGGGACAGGGATACAATCAGCCCCAGCATTTT
.	TRBJ2-5	TRBV5-1	TRBD2	CASSLVSGSEQETQYF	TGCGCCAGCAGCTTGGTTAGCGGGAGTGAGCAAGAGACCCAGTACTTC
.	TRBJ1-2	TRBV7-2	.	CASSFQGNLGGYTF	TGTGCCAGCAGCTTCCAGGGGAATTTAGGAGGCTACACCTTC
.	TRBJ2-1	TRBV5-1	TRBD2	CASSLSGKTNNEQFF	TGCGCCAGCAGCCTTAGCGGGAAGACAAACAATGAGCAGTTCTTC
.	TRBJ2-2	TRBV6-5	.	CASRGLMALTGELFF	TGTGCCAGCAGAGGACTGATGGCGTTGACCGGGGAGCTGTTTTTT
.	TRBJ1-2	TRBV5-4	.	CASSLARVDYGYTF	TGTGCCAGCAGCTTGGCCCGGGTGGACTATGGCTACACCTTC
.	TRBJ2-3	TRBV21-1	.	CASSTNPGQGATDTQYF	TGTGCCAGCAGCACAAACCCGGGACAGGGGGCTACAGATACGCAGTATTTT
.	TRBJ1-5	TRBV7-2	TRBD1	CASSLDHRGRSNQPQHF	TGTGCCAGCAGCTTAGATCACAGGGGAAGAAGCAATCAGCCCCAGCATTTT
few	TRBJ2-7	TRBV6-2/TRBV6-3	.	CASSGANARLGYEQYF	TGTGCCAGCAGTGGGGCTAACGCTAGGCTCGGCTACGAGCAGTACTTC
.	TRBJ2-3	TRBV5-6	.	CASSFLDRGDTQYF	TGTGCCAGCAGCTTTCTAGATCGGGGGGATACGCAGTATTTT
few	TRBJ1-2	TRBV5-5	TRBD1	CASSSGGPYGYTF	TGTGCCAGCAGCTCAGGGGGGCCCTATGGCTACACCTTC
.	TRBJ2-5	TRBV6-5	TRBD2	CASRPLAGGRETQYF	TGTGCCAGCAGACCCCTAGCGGGAGGCCGGGAGACCCAGTACTTC
.	TRBJ2-7	TRBV6-5	.	CASSYDTNYEQYF	TGTGCCAGCAGTTATGACACGAATTACGAGCAGTACTTC
.	TRBJ2-1	TRBV7-9	.	CASSLASGNEQFF	TGTGCCAGCAGCTTAGCTAGCGGAAATGAGCAGTTCTTC
.	TRBJ1-4	TRBV6-5	TRBD1	CASSSGTVLNEKLFF	TGTGCCAGCAGTTCTGGGACAGTCCTTAATGAAAAACTGTTTTTT
.	TRBJ2-1	TRBV19	TRBD2	CASMGGTNYNEQFF	TGTGCCAGTATGGGCGGGACTAACTACAATGAGCAGTTCTTC
once	TRBJ1-5	TRBV19	.	CASSLDRTLGPQHF	TGTGCCAGTAGCCTTGACAGGACCCTAGGGCCCCAGCATTTT
.	TRBJ1-1	TRBV3-1/TRBV3-2	TRBD1	CASSPGTGAREAFF	TGTGCCAGCAGCCCGGGGACAGGGGCTCGGGAAGCTTTCTTT